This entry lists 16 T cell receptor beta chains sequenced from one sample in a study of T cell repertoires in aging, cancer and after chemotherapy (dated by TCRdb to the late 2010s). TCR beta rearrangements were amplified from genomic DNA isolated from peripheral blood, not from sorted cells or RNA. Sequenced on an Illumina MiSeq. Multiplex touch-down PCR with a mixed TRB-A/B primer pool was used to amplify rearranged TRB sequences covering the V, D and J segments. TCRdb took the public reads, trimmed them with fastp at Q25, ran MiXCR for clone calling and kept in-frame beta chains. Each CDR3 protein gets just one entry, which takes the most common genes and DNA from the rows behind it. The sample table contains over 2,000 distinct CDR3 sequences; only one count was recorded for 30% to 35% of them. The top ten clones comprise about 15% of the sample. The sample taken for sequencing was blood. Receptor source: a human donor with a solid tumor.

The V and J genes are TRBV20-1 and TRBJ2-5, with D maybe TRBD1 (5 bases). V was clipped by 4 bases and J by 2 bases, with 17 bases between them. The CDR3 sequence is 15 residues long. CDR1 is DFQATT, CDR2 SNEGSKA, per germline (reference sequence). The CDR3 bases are TGCAGTGCTAAAGATAGCAGGGTGGCACAAGAGACCCAGTACTTC. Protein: CSAKDSRVAQETQYF.

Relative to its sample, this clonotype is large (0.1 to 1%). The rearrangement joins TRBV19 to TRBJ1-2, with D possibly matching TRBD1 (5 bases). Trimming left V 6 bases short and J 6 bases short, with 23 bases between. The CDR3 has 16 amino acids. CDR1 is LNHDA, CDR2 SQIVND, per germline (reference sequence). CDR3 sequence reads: CASSARGPTPSDGYTF. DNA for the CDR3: TGTGCCAGTAGCGCTCGGGGCCCGACCCCCTCGGATGGCTACACCTTC. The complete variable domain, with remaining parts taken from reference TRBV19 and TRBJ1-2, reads DGGITQSPKYLFRKEGQNVTLSCEQNLNHDAMYWYRQDPGQGLRLIYYSQIVNDFQKGDIAEGYSVSREKKESFPLTVTSAQKNPTAFYLCASSARGPTPSDGYTFGSGTRLTVV.

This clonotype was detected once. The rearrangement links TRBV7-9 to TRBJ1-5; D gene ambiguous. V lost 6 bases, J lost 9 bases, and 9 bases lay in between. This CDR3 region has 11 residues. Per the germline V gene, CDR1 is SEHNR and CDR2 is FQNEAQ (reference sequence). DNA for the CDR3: TGTGCCAGCAGTTCACGGGGGCCCCAGCATTTT. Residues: CASSSRGPQHF.

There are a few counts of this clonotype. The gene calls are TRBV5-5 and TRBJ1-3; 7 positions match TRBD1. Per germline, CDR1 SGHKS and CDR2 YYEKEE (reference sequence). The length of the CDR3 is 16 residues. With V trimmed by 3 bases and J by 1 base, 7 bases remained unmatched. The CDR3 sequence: CASSYQGVRSGNTIYF. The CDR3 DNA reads TGTGCCAGCAGCTATCAGGGGGTCCGGTCTGGAAACACCATATATTTT.

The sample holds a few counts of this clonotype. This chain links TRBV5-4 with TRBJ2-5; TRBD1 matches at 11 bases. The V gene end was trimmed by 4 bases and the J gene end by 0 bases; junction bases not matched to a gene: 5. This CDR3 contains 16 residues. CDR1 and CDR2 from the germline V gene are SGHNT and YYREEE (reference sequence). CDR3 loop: CASSLGDRGYQETQYF. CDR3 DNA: TGTGCCAGCAGCCTAGGGGACAGGGGGTACCAAGAGACCCAGTACTTC.

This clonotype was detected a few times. The CDR3 bases are TGTGCCAGCAGTGAACGGCAGGGCCCAGATACGCAGTATTTT. Translating it yields CASSERQGPDTQYF. J is TRBJ2-3 and V is TRBV6-5; perhaps TRBD1 as D (5 bases). Germline lookup yields CDR1 MNHEY and CDR2 SVGAGI. The CDR3 is made up of 14 amino acids. V was cut by 5 bases and J by 4 bases, with 13 bases left in between.

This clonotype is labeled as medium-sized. This CDR3 reads CASRWAWNSPLHF. CDR3 nucleotides: TGTGCCAGTCGCTGGGCCTGGAATTCACCCCTCCACTTT. The J gene is TRBJ1-6, the V gene TRBV19, with no clear D. CDR1 is LNHDA and CDR2 is SQIVND in the germline V gene (reference sequence). This CDR3 is built from 13 residues. V shed 8 bases and J shed 7 bases, with 12 bases lying between them.

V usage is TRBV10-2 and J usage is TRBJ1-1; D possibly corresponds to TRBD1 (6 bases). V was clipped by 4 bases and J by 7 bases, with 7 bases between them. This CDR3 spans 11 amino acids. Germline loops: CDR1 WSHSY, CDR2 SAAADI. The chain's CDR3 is CASSGGGEAFF. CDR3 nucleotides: TGCGCCAGCAGTGGAGGGGGTGAAGCTTTCTTT.

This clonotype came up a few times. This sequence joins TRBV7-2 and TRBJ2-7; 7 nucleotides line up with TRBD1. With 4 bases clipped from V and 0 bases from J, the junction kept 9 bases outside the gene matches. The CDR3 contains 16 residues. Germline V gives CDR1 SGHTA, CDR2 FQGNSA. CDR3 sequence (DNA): TGTGCCAGCAGCTCCCCCCTGGGGACAGTCTCCTACGAGCAGTACTTC. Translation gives CASSSPLGTVSYEQYF.

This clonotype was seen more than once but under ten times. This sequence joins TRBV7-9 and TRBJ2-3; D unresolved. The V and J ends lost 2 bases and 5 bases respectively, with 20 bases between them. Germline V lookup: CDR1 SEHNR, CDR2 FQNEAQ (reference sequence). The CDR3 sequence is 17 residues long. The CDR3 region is CASSLQLRTVMIDTQYF. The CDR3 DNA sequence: TGTGCCAGCAGCTTACAATTGCGGACGGTGATGATAGATACGCAGTATTTT.

CDR3 amino acids: CASSLFDRGNSPLHF. CDR3 nucleotide sequence: TGTGCCAGCAGCTTATTTGACAGGGGTAATTCACCCCTCCACTTT. This chain uses TRBV7-3 with TRBJ1-6; TRBD1 matches at 8 bases. The CDR3 sequence is 15 residues long. CDR1 SGHTA and CDR2 FQGTGA come from the germline V gene. The V segment lost 2 bases and the J segment 6 bases; nucleotides outside the gene matches: 3.

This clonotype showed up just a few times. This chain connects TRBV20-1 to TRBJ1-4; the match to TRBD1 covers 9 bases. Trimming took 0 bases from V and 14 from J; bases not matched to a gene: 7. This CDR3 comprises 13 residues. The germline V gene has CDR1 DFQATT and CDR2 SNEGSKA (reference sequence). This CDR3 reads CSARDRGQGGLFF. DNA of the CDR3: TGCAGTGCTAGAGATAGGGGACAGGGCGGGCTGTTTTTT.

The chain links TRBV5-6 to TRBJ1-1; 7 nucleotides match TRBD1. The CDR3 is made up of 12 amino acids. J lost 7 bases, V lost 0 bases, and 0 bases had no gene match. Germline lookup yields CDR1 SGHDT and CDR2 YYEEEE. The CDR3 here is CASSLDRGEAFF. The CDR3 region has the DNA TGTGCCAGCAGCTTGGACAGGGGTGAAGCTTTCTTT. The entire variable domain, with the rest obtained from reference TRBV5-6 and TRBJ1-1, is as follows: DAGVTQSPTHLIKTRGQQVTLRCSPKSGHDTVSWYQQALGQGPQFIFQYYEEEERQRGNFPDRFSGHQFPNYSSELNVNALLLGDSALYLCASSLDRGEAFFGQGTRLTVV.

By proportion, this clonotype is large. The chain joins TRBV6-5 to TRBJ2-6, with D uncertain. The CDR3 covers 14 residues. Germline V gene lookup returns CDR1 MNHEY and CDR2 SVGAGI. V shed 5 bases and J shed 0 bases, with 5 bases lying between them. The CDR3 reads CASSPYSGANVLTF. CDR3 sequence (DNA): TGTGCCAGCAGTCCCTACTCTGGGGCCAACGTCCTGACTTTC.

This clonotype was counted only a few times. Here the CDR3 DNA reads TGCAGTGCTAGGGGGGACCACATAGACGAGCAGTACTTC. Translating gives CSARGDHIDEQYF. The chain joins TRBV20-1 to TRBJ2-7; either TRBD1 or TRBD2 may fit D (5 bases each). Per the germline V gene, CDR1 is DFQATT and CDR2 is SNEGSKA (reference sequence). Trimming took 3 bases from V and 5 from J, leaving 14 bases between them. This CDR3 has 13 residues.

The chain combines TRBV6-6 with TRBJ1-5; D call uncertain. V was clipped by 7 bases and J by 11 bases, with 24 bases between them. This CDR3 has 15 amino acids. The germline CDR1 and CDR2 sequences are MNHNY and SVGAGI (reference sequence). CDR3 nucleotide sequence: TGTGCCAGCAACGATCAGAGGAAACAATCAGCGACCCAGCATTTT. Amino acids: CASNDQRKQSATQHF.